Listed below are T cell receptor beta chains from one sample, sequenced in a study of T cells in Graves' hyperthyroidism and ophthalmopathy. TCRdb passed the multiplex PCR reads through MiXCR, listing each CDR3 protein once. Of about 350,000 distinct CDR3 sequences in the sample, 15% to 20% are singletons; the top ten hold around 15%. The specimen was blood. Receptors originate from a woman between 40 and 55 years old with Graves' ophthalmopathy. Both conserved end residues are part of each CDR3. A D gene is named only where the DNA matches it firmly.

d_call,j_call,cdr3_length,v_call,cdr3_aa
.,TRBJ1-1,16,TRBV7-3,CASSSLTGLVNTEAFF
TRBD1,TRBJ1-1,11,TRBV7-2,CASGQGTEAFF
.,TRBJ2-2,16,TRBV5-4,CASSLETSQRVRELFF
.,TRBJ2-5,12,TRBV30,CAWTGSQETQYF
.,TRBJ1-3,15,TRBV7-2,CASSLRGPTGNTIYF
.,TRBJ2-7,13,TRBV7-9,CASSFETSYEQYF
.,TRBJ1-2,14,TRBV12-3/TRBV12-4,CASTPIVGGADYTF
.,TRBJ2-6,15,TRBV20-1,CSARDYVSGANVLTF
TRBD1,TRBJ2-7,12,TRBV27,CASWDRGYEQYF
.,TRBJ2-7,13,TRBV7-6,CASSPSIGGEQYF
.,TRBJ2-7,14,TRBV18,CASSPERAGNEQYF
.,TRBJ2-2,15,TRBV11-2,CASSSGRAAGGELFF
.,TRBJ2-7,11,TRBV5-1,CASSSTGEQYF
.,TRBJ1-5,20,TRBV20-1,CSARAAGRPGNWVGNQPQHF
TRBD2,TRBJ2-7,14,TRBV13,CASSRGRPGGEQYF
.,TRBJ2-5,13,TRBV7-3,CAGSLTFSETQYF
TRBD2,TRBJ2-5,16,TRBV9,CASSGTSGRGLETQYF
TRBD1,TRBJ2-7,12,TRBV11-2,CASSSRRGQALF
.,TRBJ1-5,14,TRBV19,CASSISVGNQPQHF
TRBD1,TRBJ2-5,15,TRBV25-1,CASRSGQGFTETQYF
.,TRBJ1-1,13,TRBV7-8,CASQRTETTEAFF
.,TRBJ2-7,15,TRBV6-5,CASSSRGIMHYEQYF
.,TRBJ1-1,14,TRBV28,CASSLWISRTEAFF
.,TRBJ2-2,17,TRBV4-1,CASSQDAPGGGGAELFF
.,TRBJ1-3,14,TRBV7-2,CASWMGSPGNTIYF
TRBD1,TRBJ2-7,17,TRBV20-1,CSANTDRGNGSPYEQYF
.,TRBJ1-5,15,TRBV2,CASSGQQGGNQPQHF
.,TRBJ1-2,13,TRBV20-1,CSAGNDRIYGYTF
TRBD2,TRBJ2-7,13,TRBV28,CANLLRGEYEQYF
.,TRBJ1-5,16,TRBV4-3,CASSLRLDRGNQPQHF
TRBD1,TRBJ2-7,14,TRBV6-1,CASSGYRGLYEQYF
TRBD2,TRBJ2-2,16,TRBV20-1,CSAPNPPSGDTGELFF
.,TRBJ1-2,11,TRBV30,CAFLRGYGYTF
.,TRBJ2-2,16,TRBV9,CASSVGRGYGGGELFF
TRBD1,TRBJ1-1,10,TRBV6-1,CASGTGKAFF
.,TRBJ2-5,14,TRBV7-9,CASRLGTQEETQYF
.,TRBJ1-2,14,TRBV4-1,CASSQPGTIEGYTF
.,TRBJ1-5,16,TRBV30,CAWTKGNGRSNQPQHF
TRBD2,TRBJ2-7,20,TRBV5-1,CASSYGGTSGRAFDYYEQYF
TRBD2,TRBJ2-5,16,TRBV19,CASSIDPAGVQETQYF
TRBD2,TRBJ2-5,17,TRBV28,CASSILGLAGVQETQYF
TRBD1,TRBJ1-5,17,TRBV28,CASKQGARSYSNQPQHF
.,TRBJ1-2,14,TRBV4-1,CASSPMTVNYGYTF
TRBD1,TRBJ1-5,15,TRBV12-3/TRBV12-4,CASGPDRGDNQPQHF
.,TRBJ2-6,16,TRBV7-8,CASSLARGSGANVLTF
TRBD1,TRBJ2-5,14,TRBV28,CASSFRGLEETQYF
.,TRBJ1-2,16,TRBV11-2,CASSLGLRGANYGYTF
.,TRBJ2-2,14,TRBV6-2/TRBV6-3,CASRGLRGGGELFF
TRBD2,TRBJ2-7,15,TRBV9,CASSVDASGSYEQYF
.,TRBJ2-6,15,TRBV3-1,CASSQGRGGANVLTF